This T cell receptor (beta chain) was sequenced for a study of T cells in Graves' hyperthyroidism and ophthalmopathy. Background on the study: The initial diagnosis was the point when peripheral blood was collected, ahead of any treatment. Study findings and constraints: Blood also carried most thyroid clonotypes expanded above 0.001.

Trimming left V 4 bases short and J 7 bases short, with 16 bases between. Germline V gives CDR1 LGHDT, CDR2 YNNKEL (reference sequence). The CDR3 has 15 residues. Amplification targeted TCR beta CDR3 regions from RNA transcripts. Researchers ran a first-round RT-PCR on the TCR CDR3 using the HTBI primer set. TCRdb recomputed calls from the multiplex PCR reads with MiXCR, one row per CDR3 protein. Here the sample spans a few hundred thousand distinct CDR3 sequences, 13% to 15% being singletons. A few counts support this clonotype. As yet, its antigen is unknown. Sequenced input: blood. The TCR was taken from a woman between 35 and 50 years old with Graves' hyperthyroidism that later progressed to Graves' ophthalmopathy. The chain couples TRBV3-1 to TRBJ2-2, with D perhaps TRBD2 (5 bases). CDR3 coding DNA: TGTGCCAGCAGCCTAACCTGGACTCCCGGCGGGGAGCTGTTTTTT. The encoded protein is CASSLTWTPGGELFF. The complete variable domain, with remaining parts taken from reference TRBV3-1 and TRBJ2-2, reads DTAVSQTPKYLVTQMGNDKSIKCEQNLGHDTMYWYKQDSKKFLKIMFSYNNKELIINETVPNRFSPKSPDKAHLNLHINSLELGDSAVYFCASSLTWTPGGELFFGEGSRLTVL.